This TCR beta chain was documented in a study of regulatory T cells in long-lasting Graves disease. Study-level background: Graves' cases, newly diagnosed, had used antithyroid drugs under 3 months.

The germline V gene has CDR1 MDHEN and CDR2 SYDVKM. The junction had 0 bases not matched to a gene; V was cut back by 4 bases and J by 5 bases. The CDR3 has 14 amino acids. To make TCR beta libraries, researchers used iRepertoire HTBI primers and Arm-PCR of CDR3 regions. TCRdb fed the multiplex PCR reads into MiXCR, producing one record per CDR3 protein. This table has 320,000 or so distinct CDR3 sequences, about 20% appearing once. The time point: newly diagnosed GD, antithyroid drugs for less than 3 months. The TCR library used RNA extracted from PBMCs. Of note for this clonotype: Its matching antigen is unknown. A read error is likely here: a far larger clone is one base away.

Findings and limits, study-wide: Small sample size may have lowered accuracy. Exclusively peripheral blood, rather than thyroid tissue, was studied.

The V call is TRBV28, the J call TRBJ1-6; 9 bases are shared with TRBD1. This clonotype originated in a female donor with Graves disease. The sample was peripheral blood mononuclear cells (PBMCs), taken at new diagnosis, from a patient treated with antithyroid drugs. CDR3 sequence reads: CASSYRGHNSPLHF. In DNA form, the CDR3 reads TGTGCCAGCAGTTACAGGGGGCATAATTCACCCCTCCACTTT.